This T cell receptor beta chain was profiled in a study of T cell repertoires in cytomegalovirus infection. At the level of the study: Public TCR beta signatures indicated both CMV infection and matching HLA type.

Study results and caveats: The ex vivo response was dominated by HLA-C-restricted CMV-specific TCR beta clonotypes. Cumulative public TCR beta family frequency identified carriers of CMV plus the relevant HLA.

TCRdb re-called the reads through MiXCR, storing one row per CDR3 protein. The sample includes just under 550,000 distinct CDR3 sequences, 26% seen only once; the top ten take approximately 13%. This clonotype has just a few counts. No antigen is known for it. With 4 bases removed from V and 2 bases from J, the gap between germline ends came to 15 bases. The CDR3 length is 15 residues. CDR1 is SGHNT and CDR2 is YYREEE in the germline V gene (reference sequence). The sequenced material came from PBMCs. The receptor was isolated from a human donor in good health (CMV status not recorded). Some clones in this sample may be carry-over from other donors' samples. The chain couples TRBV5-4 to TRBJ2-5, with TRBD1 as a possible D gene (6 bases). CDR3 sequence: CASSEGWTEQETQYF. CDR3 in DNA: TGTGCCAGCAGCGAGGGTTGGACAGAACAAGAGACCCAGTACTTC.